This T cell receptor (beta chain) was profiled in a study of T cell changes during pregnancy in multiple sclerosis. The protocol was immunoSEQ multiplex PCR, while the TCRdb copy is restricted to in-frame clones and leaves out a portion. The sample holds approximately 50,000 clones, 92% seen once. Germline-derived CDR1 and CDR2 are SEHNR and FQNEAQ (reference sequence). V was trimmed by 5 bases and J by 7 bases, leaving 21 bases between them. This CDR3 is built from 16 residues. The sequence came from a female donor with multiple sclerosis, enrolled in a pregnancy study. The specimen comprised CD4+ T cells from peripheral blood mononuclear cells, sampled after pregnancy. The chain has TRBV7-9 and TRBJ2-4; the D is unclear. CDR3 in DNA: TGTGCCAGCAGCCGAGAGGTCGGCAAGGTTCGTAACATTCAGTACTTC. It yields the protein CASSREVGKVRNIQYF.